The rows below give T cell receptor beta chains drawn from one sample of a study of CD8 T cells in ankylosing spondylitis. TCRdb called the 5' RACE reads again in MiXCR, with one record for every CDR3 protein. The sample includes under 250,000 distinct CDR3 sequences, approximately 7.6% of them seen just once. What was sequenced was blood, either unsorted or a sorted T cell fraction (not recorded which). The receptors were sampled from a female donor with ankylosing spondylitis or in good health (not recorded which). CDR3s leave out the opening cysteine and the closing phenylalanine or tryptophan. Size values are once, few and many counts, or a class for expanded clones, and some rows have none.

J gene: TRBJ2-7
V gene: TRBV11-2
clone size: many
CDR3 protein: ASSLVMAGAGYEQY

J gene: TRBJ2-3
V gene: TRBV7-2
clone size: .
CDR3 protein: ASNSPSGRTADTQY

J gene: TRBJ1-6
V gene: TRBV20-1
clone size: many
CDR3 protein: SAPVGRDSPLH

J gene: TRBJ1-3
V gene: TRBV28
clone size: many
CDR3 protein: ASSLGQGGNTIY

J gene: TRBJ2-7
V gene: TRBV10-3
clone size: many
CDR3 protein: AIRPGTPGDEQY

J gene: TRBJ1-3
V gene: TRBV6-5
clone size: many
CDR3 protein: ASSLGRAISGNTIY

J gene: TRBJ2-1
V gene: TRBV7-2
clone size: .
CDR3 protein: ASRSGPYYNEQF

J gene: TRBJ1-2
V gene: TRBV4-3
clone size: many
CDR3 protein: ASSQDGGRGGGYT

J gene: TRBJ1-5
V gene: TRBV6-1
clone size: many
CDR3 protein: ASSENQPQH

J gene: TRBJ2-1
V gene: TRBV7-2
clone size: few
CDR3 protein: ASSFAGLAGGFEQF

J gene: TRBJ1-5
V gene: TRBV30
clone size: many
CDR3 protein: AWSVARQPQH

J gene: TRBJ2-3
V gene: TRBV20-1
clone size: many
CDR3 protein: SASSGENSADTQY

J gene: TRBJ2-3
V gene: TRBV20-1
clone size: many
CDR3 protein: SAKPPGTATDTQY

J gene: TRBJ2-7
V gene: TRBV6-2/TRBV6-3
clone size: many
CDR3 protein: ASSYPGTSGAMQY

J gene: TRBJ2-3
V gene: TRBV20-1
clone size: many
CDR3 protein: SARVGHTDTQY

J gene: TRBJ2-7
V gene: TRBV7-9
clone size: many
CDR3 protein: ASSLWGDVPGDEQY

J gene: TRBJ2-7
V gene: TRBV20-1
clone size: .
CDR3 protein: SAPPPGGDSSYEQY

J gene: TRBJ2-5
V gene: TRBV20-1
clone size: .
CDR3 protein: SANHLLAGVGETQY

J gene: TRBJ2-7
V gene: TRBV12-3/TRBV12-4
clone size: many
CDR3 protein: ASSLRPTSSDEQY

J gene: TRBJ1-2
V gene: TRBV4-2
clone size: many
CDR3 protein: ASSQEGDRPLSGYT

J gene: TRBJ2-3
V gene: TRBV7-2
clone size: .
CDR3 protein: ASSLDRASTDTQY

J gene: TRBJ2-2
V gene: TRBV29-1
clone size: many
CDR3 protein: SVELARNPNTGELF

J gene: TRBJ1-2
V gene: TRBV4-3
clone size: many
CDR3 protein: ASSQEYMTGYGYT

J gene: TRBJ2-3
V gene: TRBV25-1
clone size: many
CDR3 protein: ASSSLTSGSVADTQY

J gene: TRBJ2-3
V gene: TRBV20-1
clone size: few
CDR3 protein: SASDGRAGDTQY

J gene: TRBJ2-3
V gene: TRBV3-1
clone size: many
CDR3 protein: ASSQGTAGIGDTQY

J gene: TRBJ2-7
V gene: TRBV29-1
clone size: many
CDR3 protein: SVKGTSGKSVWYEQY

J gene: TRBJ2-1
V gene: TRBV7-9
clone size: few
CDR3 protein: ASSFSRDHRVQF

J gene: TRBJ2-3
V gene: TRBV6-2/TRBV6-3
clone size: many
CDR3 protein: ASSLQENTQY

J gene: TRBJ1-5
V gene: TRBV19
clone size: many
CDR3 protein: ATARGDYSNHPQH

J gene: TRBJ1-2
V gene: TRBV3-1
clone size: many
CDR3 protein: ASSQDSNYGYT

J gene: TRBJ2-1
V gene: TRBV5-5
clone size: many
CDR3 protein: ASSIPTSSYNEQF

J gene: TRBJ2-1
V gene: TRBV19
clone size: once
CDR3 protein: ASSIPTGTGGNEQF

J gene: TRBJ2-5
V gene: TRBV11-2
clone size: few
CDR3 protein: ASSPTGGETQY

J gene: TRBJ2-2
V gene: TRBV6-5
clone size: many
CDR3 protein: ASSYWAGELF

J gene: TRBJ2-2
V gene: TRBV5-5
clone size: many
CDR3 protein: ASSLELADYTGELF

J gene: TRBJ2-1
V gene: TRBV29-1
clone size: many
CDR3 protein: SVEPRRAGRMNEQF

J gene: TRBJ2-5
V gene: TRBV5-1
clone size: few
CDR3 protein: ASSYGTSETQY

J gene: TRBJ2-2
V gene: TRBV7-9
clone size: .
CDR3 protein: ASSSPGVNTGELF

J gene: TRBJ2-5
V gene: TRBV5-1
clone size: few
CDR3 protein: ASSLVGTETQY

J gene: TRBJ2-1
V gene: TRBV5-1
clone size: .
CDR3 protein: ASTKTSGLNEQF

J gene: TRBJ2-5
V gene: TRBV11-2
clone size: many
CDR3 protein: ASSSKPRNRQWETQY

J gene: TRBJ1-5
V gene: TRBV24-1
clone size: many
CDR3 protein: ATSAAWGSNQPQH

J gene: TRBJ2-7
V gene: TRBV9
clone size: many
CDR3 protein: ASSVAILAGDEEQY

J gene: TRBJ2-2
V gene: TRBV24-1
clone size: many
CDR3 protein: ATSDIRTSGSNHGELF

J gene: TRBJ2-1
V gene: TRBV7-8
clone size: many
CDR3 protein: ASSEGGTSGTHEQF

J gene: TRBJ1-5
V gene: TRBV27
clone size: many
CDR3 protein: ASSLSWVRQPQH

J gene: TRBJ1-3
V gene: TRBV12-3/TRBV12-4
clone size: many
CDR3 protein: ASSSRQGVSGNTIY

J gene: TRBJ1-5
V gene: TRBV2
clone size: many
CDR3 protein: ASSGNNQPQH

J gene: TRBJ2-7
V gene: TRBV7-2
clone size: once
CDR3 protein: ASQAGRLTYEQY

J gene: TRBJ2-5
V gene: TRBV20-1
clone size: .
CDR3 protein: SARDGGGLVEQETQY

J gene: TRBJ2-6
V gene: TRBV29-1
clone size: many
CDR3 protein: SASGGVSSGANVLT

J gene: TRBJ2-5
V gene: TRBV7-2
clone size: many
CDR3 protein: ASSIKETQY

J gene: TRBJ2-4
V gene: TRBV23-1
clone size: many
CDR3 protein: ASSQAGHEGQNIQY